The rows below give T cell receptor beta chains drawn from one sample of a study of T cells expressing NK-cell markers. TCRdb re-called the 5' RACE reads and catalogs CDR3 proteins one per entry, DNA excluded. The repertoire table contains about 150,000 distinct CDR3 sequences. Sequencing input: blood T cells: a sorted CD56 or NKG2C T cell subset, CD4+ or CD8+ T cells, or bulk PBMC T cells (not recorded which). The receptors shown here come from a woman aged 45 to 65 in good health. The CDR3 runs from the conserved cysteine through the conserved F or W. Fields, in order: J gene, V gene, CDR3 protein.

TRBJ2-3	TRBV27	CASSSPLGLAGGRLGRTDTQYF
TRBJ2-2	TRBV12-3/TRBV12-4	CASAGTYTGELFF
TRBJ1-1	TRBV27	CASSRSIMNTEAFF
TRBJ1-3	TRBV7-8	CASSPSGGGNTIYF
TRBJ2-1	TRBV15	CATSTTPTSGEYNEQFF
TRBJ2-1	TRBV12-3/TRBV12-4	CASSSLAGVLNEQFF
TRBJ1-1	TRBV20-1	CSASEGLGYTEAFF
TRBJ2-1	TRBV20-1	CSARDNLAVRNEQFF
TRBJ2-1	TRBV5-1	CASSLEFRLALFYNEQFF
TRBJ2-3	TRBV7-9	CASRLAGAPDTQYF
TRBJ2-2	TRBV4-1	CASSQETTGIFNTGELFF
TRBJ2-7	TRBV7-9	CASSYVGEQYF
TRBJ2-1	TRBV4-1	CASSQVQGAGNEQFF
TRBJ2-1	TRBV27	CASSLFPGNEQFF
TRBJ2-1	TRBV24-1	CATSDLGEPGQFF
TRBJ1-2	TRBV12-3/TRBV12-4	CASTLGQGRGYTF
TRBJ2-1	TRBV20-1	CSATPGHGSYNEQFF
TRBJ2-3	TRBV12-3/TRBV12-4	CASSLGPGDTDTQYF
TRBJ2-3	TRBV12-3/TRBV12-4	CASSSVGDTQYF
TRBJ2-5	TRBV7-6	CASSLVAQREAQETQYF
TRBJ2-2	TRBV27	CASSLVTNTGELFF
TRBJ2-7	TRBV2	CASSVQREMGEQYF
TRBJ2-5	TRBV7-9	CASSFDQLAARWETQYF
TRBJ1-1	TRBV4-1	CASSQGQGGTEAFF
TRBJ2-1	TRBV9	CASSRGAQRPYNEQFF
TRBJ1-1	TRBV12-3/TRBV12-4	CASSFRQYEAFF
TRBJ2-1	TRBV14	CASSQEGSGSPEQFF
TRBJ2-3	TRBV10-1	CASKSTRGPGDTQYF
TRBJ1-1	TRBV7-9	CASSLALGQPNTEAFF
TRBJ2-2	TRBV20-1	CSASAGGGELFF
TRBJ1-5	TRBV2	CASGTADSNQPQHF
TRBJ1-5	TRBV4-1	CASSQVPGGQQPQHF
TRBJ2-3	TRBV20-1	CSVQNSGWADTQYF
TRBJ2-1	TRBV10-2	CASSETAGSYNEQFF
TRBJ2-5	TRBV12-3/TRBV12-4	CASSISGTSEKTQYF
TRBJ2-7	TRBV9	CASSVGSGFSDEQYF
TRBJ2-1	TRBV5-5	CASSLDLTSVYNEQFF
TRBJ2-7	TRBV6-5	CASSYSERGEQYF
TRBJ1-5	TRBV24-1	CATSVSTSNQPQHF
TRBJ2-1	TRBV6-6	CASCLGGPSSFQFF
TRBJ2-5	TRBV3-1	CASSQDPAGARETQYF
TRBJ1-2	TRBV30	CAWNFRGAPNYGYTF
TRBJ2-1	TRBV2	CASNRGQGEDEQFF
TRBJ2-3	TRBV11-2	CASSLDLGFNADTQYF
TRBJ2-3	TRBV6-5	CASSPGLLSDTQYF
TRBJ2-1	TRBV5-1	CASSTTGTDYYNEQFF
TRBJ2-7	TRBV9	CASSPGSGSSYEQYF
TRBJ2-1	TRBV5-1	CASSPLPGLAGDSNEQFF
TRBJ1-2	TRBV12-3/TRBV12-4	CATQGGGQGGGGYTF
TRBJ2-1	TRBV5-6	CASSFSLGDNEQFF
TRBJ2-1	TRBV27	CASSSSGGGLGNEQFF
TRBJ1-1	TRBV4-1	CASSTDWEEAEAFF
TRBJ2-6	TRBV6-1	CASTGYASGANVLTF
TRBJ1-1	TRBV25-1	CASSDATTVEAFF
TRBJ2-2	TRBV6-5	CASSYLWDVASNTGELFF
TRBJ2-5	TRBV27	CASSQPGEEGETQYF
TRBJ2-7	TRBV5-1	CASSPGLANEQYF
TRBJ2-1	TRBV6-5	CASSPGQGFYNEQFF
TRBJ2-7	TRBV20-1	CSARDRATSGRAWEQYF
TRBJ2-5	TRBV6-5	CASSYFPKKEETQYF